This T cell receptor beta chain emerged from a study of blood T cell repertoires in COVID-19. As for the study in general: Spain, Italy and the United States supplied samples that represented acute and convalescent COVID-19. The analysed material was cDNA or gDNA that came from T cells, B-cell-depleted T cells, or PBMCs.

In the original analysis: Nucleated cell number was recorded as an estimate derived from reference gene primer amplification. Sequencing used immunoSEQ multiplex PCR; TCRdb keeps in-frame clones, though not all of them. V and J calls plus clone size are reproduced from that table; the DNA served to infer D and trimming. The profile shows roughly 40,000 clones, 70% to 90% of them singletons. The V gene lost 0 bases and the J gene lost 2 bases, with 6 bases spanning the gap. The CDR3 is made up of 14 amino acids. Germline CDR1 is SGHTA and CDR2 is FQGTGA. Input material: peripheral blood. The source of this sequence is a man between 70 and 80 years old with acute or convalescent COVID-19. The V gene is TRBV7-3, the J gene TRBJ2-3; D ambiguous. CDR3 bases: TGTGCCAGCAGCTTAACAGCCTACACAGATACGCAGTATTTT. Translated, it gives CASSLTAYTDTQYF.